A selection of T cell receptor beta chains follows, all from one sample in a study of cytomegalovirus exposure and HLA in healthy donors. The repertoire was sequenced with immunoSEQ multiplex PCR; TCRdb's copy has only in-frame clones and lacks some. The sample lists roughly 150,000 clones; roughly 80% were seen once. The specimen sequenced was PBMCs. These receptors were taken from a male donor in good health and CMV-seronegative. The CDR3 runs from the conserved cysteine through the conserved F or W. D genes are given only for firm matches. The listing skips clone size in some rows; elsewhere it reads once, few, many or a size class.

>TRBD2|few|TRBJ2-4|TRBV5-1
CASSNRGLAGGNIQYF
TGCGCCAGCAGCAACCGCGGACTAGCGGGGGGAAACATTCAGTACTTC
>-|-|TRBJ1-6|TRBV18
CASSQGFSYNSPLHF
TGTGCCAGCTCACAGGGGTTCTCCTATAATTCACCCCTCCACTTT
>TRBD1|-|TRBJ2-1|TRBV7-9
CASSSFLHNSGGQFNEQFF
TGTGCCAGCAGCTCCTTTCTTCACAATTCTGGGGGACAGTTCAATGAGCAGTTCTTC
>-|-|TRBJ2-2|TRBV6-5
CASAGQPPNTGELFF
TGTGCCAGCGCCGGACAGCCTCCGAACACCGGGGAGCTGTTTTTT
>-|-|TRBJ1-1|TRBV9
CASSVAPFSSLNTEAFF
TGTGCCAGCAGCGTAGCCCCCTTTAGTTCCCTGAACACTGAAGCTTTCTTT
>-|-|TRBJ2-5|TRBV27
CASSLWRGAVETQYF
TGTGCCAGCAGTTTATGGCGCGGGGCGGTAGAGACCCAGTACTTC
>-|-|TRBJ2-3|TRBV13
CASSLTRRGADTQYF
TGTGCCAGCAGCTTAACTCGTAGGGGTGCAGATACGCAGTATTTT
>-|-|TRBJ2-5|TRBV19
CASSIGLGETQYF
TGTGCCAGTAGTATAGGGCTAGGAGAGACCCAGTACTTC
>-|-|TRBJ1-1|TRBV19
CASRPPGRGDTEAFF
TGTGCCAGTAGACCACCCGGCCGGGGGGACACTGAAGCTTTCTTT
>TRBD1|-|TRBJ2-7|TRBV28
CATRDRIVEQYF
TGTGCCACCCGGGACAGGATTGTCGAGCAGTACTTC
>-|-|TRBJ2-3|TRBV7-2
CASSLSGSTDTQYF
TGTGCCAGCAGCTTAAGCGGGAGCACAGATACGCAGTATTTT
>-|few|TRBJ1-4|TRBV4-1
CASSQGPGGNEKLFF
TGCGCCAGCAGCCAAGGTCCGGGGGGGAATGAAAAACTGTTTTTT
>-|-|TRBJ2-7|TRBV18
CASSTGREIEQYF
TGTGCCAGCTCTACGGGTCGGGAAATAGAGCAGTACTTC
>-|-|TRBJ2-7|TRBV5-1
CASSLDMVYEQYF
TGCGCCAGCAGCTTGGACATGGTCTACGAGCAGTACTTC
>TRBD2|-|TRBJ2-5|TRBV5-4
CASSLGETGGYQETQYF
TGTGCCAGCAGCTTGGGAGAGACGGGGGGGTACCAAGAGACCCAGTACTTC
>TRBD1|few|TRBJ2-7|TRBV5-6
CASSQGQGAREQYF
TGTGCCAGCAGCCAAGGACAGGGGGCACGGGAGCAGTACTTC
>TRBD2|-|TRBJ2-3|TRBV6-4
CASSVGGGASTDTQYF
TGTGCCAGCAGTGTGGGCGGGGGGGCAAGCACAGATACGCAGTATTTT
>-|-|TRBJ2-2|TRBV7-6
CASSRVTRDTGELFF
TGTGCCAGCAGCCGGGTTACTCGGGACACCGGGGAGCTGTTTTTT
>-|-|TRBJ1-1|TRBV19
CASTRDSRNTEAFF
TGTGCCAGTACGAGGGACTCGAGGAACACTGAAGCTTTCTTT
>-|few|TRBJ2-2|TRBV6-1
CANSREYTGELFF
TGTGCCAACAGCCGGGAGTACACCGGGGAGCTGTTTTTT
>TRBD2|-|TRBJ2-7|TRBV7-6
CASSPGLAGIGEQYF
TGTGCCAGCAGCCCGGGACTAGCGGGAATCGGCGAGCAGTACTTC
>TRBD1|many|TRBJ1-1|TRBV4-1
CASSPTGTTEAFF
TGCGCCAGCTCCCCGACAGGGACCACTGAAGCTTTCTTT
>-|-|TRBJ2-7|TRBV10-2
CASRNRGVGRNEQYF
TGCGCCAGCAGGAACAGAGGGGTAGGGAGGAACGAGCAGTACTTC
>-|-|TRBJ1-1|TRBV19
CASTRTSTEAFF
TGTGCCAGTACTAGGACATCCACTGAAGCTTTCTTT
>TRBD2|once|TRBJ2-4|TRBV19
CASSPGPPGGWDQNIQYF
TGTGCCAGTAGTCCCGGGCCCCCGGGGGGTTGGGACCAAAACATTCAGTACTTC
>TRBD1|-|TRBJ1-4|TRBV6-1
CASIGQGDREKLFF
TGTGCCAGCATCGGACAGGGGGATAGGGAAAAACTGTTTTTT
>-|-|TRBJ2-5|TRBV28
CASTLTISEETQYF
TGTGCCAGCACCCTTACGATCAGCGAAGAGACCCAGTACTTC
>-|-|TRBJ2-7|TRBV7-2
CASSWRTETYEQYF
TGTGCCAGCAGCTGGAGGACAGAGACCTACGAGCAGTACTTC
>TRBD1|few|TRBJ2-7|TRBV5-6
CASSLALQEDRAAYEQYF
TGTGCCAGCAGCTTGGCGCTCCAAGAGGACAGGGCCGCCTACGAGCAGTACTTC
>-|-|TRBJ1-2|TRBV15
CATSRDLGIGWGGNYGYTF
TGTGCCACCAGCAGAGATTTGGGGATAGGGTGGGGAGGTAACTATGGCTACACCTTC
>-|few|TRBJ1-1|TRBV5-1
CASSLEVGGVGEAFF
TGCGCCAGCAGCTTGGAGGTCGGAGGGGTTGGTGAAGCTTTCTTT
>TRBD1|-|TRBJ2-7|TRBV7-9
CASSGWTGASYEQYF
TGTGCCAGCAGCGGATGGACAGGGGCCTCCTACGAGCAGTACTTC
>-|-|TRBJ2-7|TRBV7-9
CASSQTVNYEQYF
TGTGCCAGCAGCCAGACAGTAAACTACGAGCAGTACTTC
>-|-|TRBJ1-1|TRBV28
CASSFAGAGTEAFF
TGTGCCAGCAGTTTTGCGGGGGCAGGGACTGAAGCTTTCTTT
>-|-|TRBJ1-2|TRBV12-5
CASGLLPGGTNYGYTF
TGTGCTAGTGGTTTGTTACCTGGGGGGACCAACTATGGCTACACCTTC
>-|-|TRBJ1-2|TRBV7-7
CASSLAEGEDYGYTF
TGTGCCAGCAGCTTAGCTGAGGGGGAAGACTATGGCTACACCTTC
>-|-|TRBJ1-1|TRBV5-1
CASSLGLTVDGAFF
TGCGCCAGCAGCTTGGGCCTGACAGTTGATGGGGCTTTCTTT
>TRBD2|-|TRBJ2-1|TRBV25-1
CASSDWTGGHNEQFF
TGTGCCAGCAGTGATTGGACGGGAGGGCACAATGAGCAGTTCTTC
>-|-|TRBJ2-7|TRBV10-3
CAIKGSRGGSYEQYF
TGTGCCATCAAAGGCTCGCGGGGTGGATCCTACGAGCAGTACTTC
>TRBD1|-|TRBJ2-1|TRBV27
CASSKMTGAGSYNEQFF
TGTGCCAGCAGTAAAATGACAGGGGCAGGGTCCTACAATGAGCAGTTCTTC
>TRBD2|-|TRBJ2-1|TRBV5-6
CASSLPSGTPHNEQFF
TGTGCCAGCAGCTTGCCTAGCGGGACACCCCACAATGAGCAGTTCTTC
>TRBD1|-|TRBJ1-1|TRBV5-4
CASSRRIQGDTEAFF
TGTGCCAGCAGCCGACGCATACAGGGGGACACTGAAGCTTTCTTT
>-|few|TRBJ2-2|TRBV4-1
CASSPTGTGELFF
TGCGCCAGCAGCCCCACAGGGACCGGGGAGCTGTTTTTT
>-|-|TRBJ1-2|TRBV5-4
CASTIGGVNYGYTF
TGTGCCAGCACCATTGGGGGCGTTAACTATGGCTACACCTTC
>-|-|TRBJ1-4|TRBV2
CASSVLGAEKLFF
TGTGCCAGCAGTGTCCTGGGGGCTGAAAAACTGTTTTTT
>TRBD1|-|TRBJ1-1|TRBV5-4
CASSLTGVNTEAFF
TGTGCCAGCAGCTTAACAGGGGTGAACACTGAAGCTTTCTTT
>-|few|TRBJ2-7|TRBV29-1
CSVTIFGYEQYF
TGCAGTGTAACTATCTTCGGCTACGAGCAGTACTTC
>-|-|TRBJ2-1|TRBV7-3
CASSLSPSEFNEQFF
TGTGCCAGCAGCTTGTCCCCTAGCGAATTCAATGAGCAGTTCTTC
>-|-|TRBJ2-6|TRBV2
CASSGGSGANVLTF
TGTGCCAGCAGCGGGGGTTCTGGGGCCAACGTCCTGACTTTC
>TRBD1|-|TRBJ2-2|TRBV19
CASTRDRDTGELFF
TGTGCCAGTACCCGGGACAGAGACACCGGGGAGCTGTTTTTT
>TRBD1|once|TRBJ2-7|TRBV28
CASRPRQGTISYEQYF
TGTGCCAGCAGACCCCGACAGGGTACGATCTCCTACGAGCAGTACTTC
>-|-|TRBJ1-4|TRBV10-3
CAISETTNRNEKLFF
TGTGCCATCAGTGAGACGACAAACCGAAATGAAAAACTGTTTTTT
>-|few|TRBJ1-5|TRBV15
CATSRVDSPREPQHF
TGTGCCACCAGCAGAGTAGACTCCCCCAGGGAGCCCCAGCATTTT
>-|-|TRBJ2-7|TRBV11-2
CASSTLQGLYEQYF
TGTGCCAGCAGCACCCTTCAGGGCCTCTACGAGCAGTACTTC